Listed below are T cell receptor beta chains from one sample, sequenced in a study of cytomegalovirus exposure and HLA in healthy donors. Here immunoSEQ multiplex PCR was the method, and the copy in TCRdb shows in-frame clones only, minus some. The sample holds over 100,000 clones, 74% seen once. Sequencing was carried out using PBMCs. The receptor set was obtained from a male donor in good health and CMV-seronegative. Both conserved end residues are part of each CDR3. A D gene is named only where the DNA matches it firmly. Clone size, where shown, is once, few, many, or a class for clones that have expanded.

14	TRBJ1-1	.	.	TRBV28	TGTGCCAGCAGCTCTACAGGCTGGAACACTGAAGCTTTCTTT	CASSSTGWNTEAFF
14	TRBJ2-5	.	.	TRBV19	TGTGCCAGTAGCTCAGTAAGGGGGGGTGAGACCCAGTACTTC	CASSSVRGGETQYF
15	TRBJ2-3	.	.	TRBV5-4	TGTGCCAGCAGCTTGCTGGCGGGTAGCACAGATACGCAGTATTTT	CASSLLAGSTDTQYF
14	TRBJ2-1	TRBD2	.	TRBV27	TGTGCCAGCAGTTCGGGACTACCCCCTAATGAGCAGTTCTTC	CASSSGLPPNEQFF
17	TRBJ2-7	TRBD2	.	TRBV5-1	TGCGCCAGCAGCCCTGGACTAGCGGGAGATCCAATGTACGAGCAGTACTTC	CASSPGLAGDPMYEQYF
15	TRBJ2-5	TRBD2	.	TRBV13	TGTGCCAGCAGCTCACTAGCGCGTAGGCAAGAGACCCAGTACTTC	CASSSLARRQETQYF
16	TRBJ2-7	.	.	TRBV6-6	TGTGCCAGCAGTTACTCGATGGTCAGGGGAGAGGACGAGCAGTACTTC	CASSYSMVRGEDEQYF
14	TRBJ1-1	.	.	TRBV27	TGTGCCAGCAGCCACGGGACACTGAACACTGAAGCTTTCTTT	CASSHGTLNTEAFF
13	TRBJ1-1	.	few	TRBV28	TGTGCCAGCAGTTTTGGGGGGTCCACTGAAGCTTTCTTT	CASSFGGSTEAFF
15	TRBJ2-5	.	once	TRBV19	TGTGCCAGTAGTATCGGAGAGGGCATTCAAGAGACCCAGTACTTC	CASSIGEGIQETQYF
14	TRBJ1-3	.	.	TRBV18	TGTGCCAGCTCACCCGGGGGAGCTGGAAACACCATATATTTT	CASSPGGAGNTIYF
14	TRBJ2-2	.	.	TRBV9	TGTGCCAGCAGCGTCAGCGCGAACACCGGGGAGCTGTTTTTT	CASSVSANTGELFF
13	TRBJ2-7	.	.	TRBV6-5	TGTGCCAGCAGTTATTCGCTCGGGTGGGAGCAGTACTTC	CASSYSLGWEQYF
13	TRBJ2-5	TRBD2	.	TRBV29-1	TGCAGCGTTGAAACTAGCGTCTTAGAGACCCAGTACTTC	CSVETSVLETQYF
17	TRBJ2-6	TRBD1	.	TRBV27	TGTGCCAGCAGTTCCGGGACAGGGACCTCTGGGGCCAACGTCCTGACTTTC	CASSSGTGTSGANVLTF
14	TRBJ1-2	.	.	TRBV9	TGTGCCAGCAGCGTAGCGACAGGAGACTATGGCTACACCTTC	CASSVATGDYGYTF
13	TRBJ1-6	.	.	TRBV2	TGTGCCAGCATTTCCAGGGAACGCTCACCCCTCCACTTT	CASISRERSPLHF
13	TRBJ1-6	TRBD1	.	TRBV7-8	TGTGCCAGTACCAGGGGGCTTAATTCACCCCTCCACTTT	CASTRGLNSPLHF
15	TRBJ1-4	.	.	TRBV14	TGTGCCAGCAGCCCCGACCGCGCGGTCAATGAAAAACTGTTTTTT	CASSPDRAVNEKLFF
15	TRBJ1-5	.	.	TRBV5-6	TGTGCCAGCAGACTGGGTCTGGAGGGCAATCAGCCCCAGCATTTT	CASRLGLEGNQPQHF
14	TRBJ2-3	.	.	TRBV4-2	TGTGCCAGCAGCCGGGAGACTAGCACAGATACGCAGTATTTT	CASSRETSTDTQYF
17	TRBJ2-2	TRBD2	.	TRBV7-3	TGTGCCAGCAGCTCCCTCGGCGGGGGTTTGGTCACCGGGGAGCTGTTTTTT	CASSSLGGGLVTGELFF
15	TRBJ2-3	.	.	TRBV5-4	TGTGCCAGCAGCGGAGCAGGGAGGAACACAGATACGCAGTATTTT	CASSGAGRNTDTQYF
12	TRBJ2-3	.	.	TRBV27	TGTGCCAGCAGTTCGTTCACAGATACGCAGTATTTT	CASSSFTDTQYF
16	TRBJ2-5	TRBD1	.	TRBV5-1	TGCGCCAGCAGCTTGTCCCGGACAGGGGGGGGAGAGACCCAGTACTTC	CASSLSRTGGGETQYF
13	TRBJ1-5	.	once	TRBV28	TGTGCCAGCAGTTTGGTGGGCTATCAGCCCCAGCATTTT	CASSLVGYQPQHF